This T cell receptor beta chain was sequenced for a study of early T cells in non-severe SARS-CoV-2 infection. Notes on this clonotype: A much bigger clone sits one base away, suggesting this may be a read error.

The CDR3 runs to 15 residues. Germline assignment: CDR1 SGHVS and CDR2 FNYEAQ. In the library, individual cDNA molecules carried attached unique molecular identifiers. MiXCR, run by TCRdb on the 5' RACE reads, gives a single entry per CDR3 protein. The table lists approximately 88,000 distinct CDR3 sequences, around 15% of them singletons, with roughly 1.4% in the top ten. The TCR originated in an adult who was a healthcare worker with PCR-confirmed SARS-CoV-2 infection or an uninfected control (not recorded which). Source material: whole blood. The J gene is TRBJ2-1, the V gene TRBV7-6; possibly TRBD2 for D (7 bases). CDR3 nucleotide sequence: TGTGCCAGCTGCTTAGTAGGGGGAGGGACCGATGAGCAGTTCTTC. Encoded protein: CASCLVGGGTDEQFF. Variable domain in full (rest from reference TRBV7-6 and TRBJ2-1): GAGVSQSPRYKVTKRGQDVALRCDPISGHVSLYWYRQALGQGPEFLTYFNYEAQQDKSGLPNDRFSAERPEGSISTLTIQRTEQRDSAMYRCASCLVGGGTDEQFFGPGTRLTVL.